The 17 T cell receptor beta chains below come from one sample, sequenced in a study of CD8 T cells in ankylosing spondylitis. TCRdb re-called the 5' RACE reads with MiXCR, one entry per CDR3 protein. The sample lists some 17,000 distinct CDR3 sequences, 8% to 10% occurring once. Material: blood. These receptors were taken from a male donor with ankylosing spondylitis or in good health (not recorded which).

Many counts were recorded for this clonotype. The chain combines TRBV7-2 with TRBJ2-3; D gene uncertain. In germline, CDR1 is SGHTA, CDR2 FQGNSA. This CDR3 has 14 residues. Trimming shortened V by 5 bases and J by 3 bases, and 12 bases separated the two germline ends. CDR3 sequence: CASSAYLLTDTQYF. CDR3 sequence (DNA): TGTGCCAGCAGCGCCTACTTATTAACAGATACGCAGTATTTT. The full variable domain, its missing parts supplied by reference TRBV7-2 and TRBJ2-3, is GAGVSQSPSNKVTEKGKDVELRCDPISGHTALYWYRQSLGQGLEFLIYFQGNSAPDKSGLPSDRFSAERTGGSVSTLTIQRTQQEDSAVYLCASSAYLLTDTQYFGPGTRLTVL.

In this sample, this clonotype turned up many times. The J gene is TRBJ2-5, the V gene TRBV5-1, with D perhaps matching TRBD2 (6 bases). Germline CDR1 reads SGHRS; CDR2 reads YFSETQ. The CDR3 length is 15 residues. V gave up 0 bases and J gave up 2 bases, with 11 bases separating them. CDR3 nucleotide sequence: TGCGCCAGCAGCTTGGGGACTATCACGCAAGAGACCCAGTACTTC. Translated: CASSLGTITQETQYF.

The V and J genes are TRBV9 and TRBJ2-3, with D perhaps assigned TRBD1 or TRBD2 (6 bases each). The CDR3 is 15 residues long. V dropped 0 bases and J dropped 1 base, with 9 bases sitting between them. The germline V gene has CDR1 SGDLS and CDR2 YYNGEE. The CDR3 here is CASSVGGARTDTQYF. The CDR3 DNA is TGTGCCAGCAGCGTAGGGGGGGCGCGCACAGATACGCAGTATTTT.

The table lists this clonotype with many counts. In DNA, the CDR3 is TGTGCCAGCAGTTCGGCGGGGTCGCTCACTGGGGCCAACGTCCTGACTTTC. Its translation is CASSSAGSLTGANVLTF. This sequence joins TRBV28 and TRBJ2-6, with D possibly being TRBD2 (6 bases). The germline gives CDR1 MDHEN, CDR2 SYDVKM. The CDR3 has 17 residues. Trimming removed 4 bases from V and 2 bases from J, with 15 bases in between.

This clonotype was recorded many times. The genes are TRBV20-1 and TRBJ2-3, with no clear D. CDR3 length: 13 residues. Germline V gene sequence: CDR1 DFQATT, CDR2 SNEGSKA (reference sequence). Trimming removed 4 bases from V and 0 bases from J, with 8 bases in between. This CDR3 is CSATRFSTDTQYF. The CDR3 region has the DNA TGCAGTGCTACCCGGTTTAGCACAGATACGCAGTATTTT.

This clonotype was seen ten or more times. V gene TRBV7-3 combines with J gene TRBJ1-5; the D is unclear. In germline, CDR1 is SGHTA, CDR2 FQGTGA. With 3 bases removed from V and 1 base from J, the gap between germline ends came to 7 bases. This CDR3 has 14 amino acids. CDR3 DNA sequence: TGTGCCAGCAGCTTGATACAAAGCAATCAGCCCCAGCATTTT. Residues: CASSLIQSNQPQHF. Together with reference TRBV7-3 and TRBJ1-5, the CDR3 gives the full variable domain: GAGVSQTPSNKVTEKGKYVELRCDPISGHTALYWYRQSLGQGPEFLIYFQGTGAADDSGLPNDRFFAVRPEGSVSTLKIQRTERGDSAVYLCASSLIQSNQPQHFGDGTRLSIL.

This chain connects TRBV7-2 to TRBJ2-3; D might be TRBD2 (5 bases). The CDR3 runs to 15 residues. The V gene lost 5 bases and the J gene lost 5 bases, with 17 bases spanning the gap. Germline values: CDR1 SGHTA, CDR2 FQGNSA. The chain's CDR3 is CASSKQRMSGDTQYF. The DNA for the CDR3 is TGTGCCAGCAGCAAACAGCGGATGAGTGGAGATACGCAGTATTTT.

This clonotype was recorded many times. The rearrangement links TRBV7-2 to TRBJ2-7; no firm D call. The CDR3 totals 11 residues. V was trimmed by 6 bases and J by 6 bases, leaving 9 bases between them. Germline V gene lookup returns CDR1 SGHTA and CDR2 FQGNSA. The CDR3 coding sequence is TGTGCCAGCAGAAATGCCCGCGAGCAGTACTTC. It translates to CASRNAREQYF.

The chain combines TRBV7-2 with TRBJ2-7, with 9 nucleotides matching TRBD1. The germline CDR1 and CDR2 sequences are SGHTA and FQGNSA. This CDR3 has 15 amino acids. The V segment lost 6 bases and the J segment 1 base; nucleotides outside the gene matches: 7. The DNA for the CDR3 is TGTGCCAGCAGGTTATTCGGGACAGGGTCCTACGAGCAGTACTTC. Residues: CASRLFGTGSYEQYF.

The chain combines TRBV29-1 with TRBJ2-1; TRBD2 agrees at 8 bases. Losses at the gene ends were 4 bases for V and 5 bases for J; bases not matched to a gene: 1. The CDR3 is made up of 12 amino acids. Germline lookup yields CDR1 SQVTM and CDR2 ANQGSEA. CDR3 sequence: CSVGTSHNEQFF. Written as DNA, the CDR3 is TGCAGCGTTGGGACTAGCCACAATGAGCAGTTCTTC.

This clonotype has ten or more counts. J is TRBJ2-5 and V is TRBV7-2; tentatively, D is TRBD2 (5 bases). The CDR3 consists of 16 residues. V lost 1 base and J lost 1, with 13 bases in between. Germline V gene sequence: CDR1 SGHTA, CDR2 FQGNSA. For the CDR3, the DNA is TGTGCCAGCAGCTTAGTAGGGAGTCGGTCCCAAGAGACCCAGTACTTC. Encoded protein: CASSLVGSRSQETQYF.

There are a few counts of this clonotype. The gene calls are TRBV20-1 and TRBJ2-7; 8 bases are a match to TRBD1. The J segment lost 3 bases and the V segment lost 2 bases, leaving 12 bases of the junction unmatched. Germline V gene sequence: CDR1 DFQATT, CDR2 SNEGSKA (reference sequence). The CDR3 has 16 amino acids. CDR3 amino acids: CSARRRQPGQVYEQYF. The CDR3 nucleotides read TGCAGTGCTAGACGTAGGCAACCGGGACAGGTCTACGAGCAGTACTTC.

This clonotype was found many times. The CDR3 is CSARDSGVGANVLTF. Here the CDR3 DNA reads TGCAGTGCTAGAGATTCAGGGGTCGGGGCCAACGTCCTGACTTTC. The chain employs TRBV20-1 and TRBJ2-6, with D tentatively TRBD1 (6 bases). Per the germline V gene, CDR1 is DFQATT and CDR2 is SNEGSKA (reference sequence). V was trimmed by 0 bases and J by 4 bases, leaving 10 bases between them. This CDR3 has 15 amino acids.

This clonotype was detected ten times or more. This chain links TRBV20-1 with TRBJ2-3; TRBD2 is a possible D gene (5 bases). The V end was cut by 3 bases, the J end by 6 bases, with 13 bases between. The CDR3 runs 13 residues. Germline V gives CDR1 DFQATT, CDR2 SNEGSKA (reference sequence). CDR3 bases: TGCAGTGCTAGGTTCGGAGGCGGGGATACGCAGTATTTT. Its protein is CSARFGGGDTQYF.

This clonotype was counted ten times or more. The chain has TRBV5-1 and TRBJ2-6; no clear D gene. The CDR3 has 15 amino acids. The V and J ends lost 2 bases and 1 base respectively, with 7 bases between them. The germline V gene encodes CDR1 SGHRS and CDR2 YFSETQ. This CDR3 reads CASSLSMSGANVLTF. The DNA for the CDR3 is TGCGCCAGCAGCTTAAGCATGTCTGGGGCCAACGTCCTGACTTTC.

This clonotype occurred many times. The CDR3 DNA follows: TGCGCCAGCAGCTTGGCCAGTGGGACTGAAGCTTTCTTT. The encoded protein is CASSLASGTEAFF. V is TRBV5-1 and J is TRBJ1-1; D unresolved. The CDR3 is made up of 13 amino acids. Germline lookup yields CDR1 SGHRS and CDR2 YFSETQ. Trimming stripped 0 bases from V and 5 bases from J, with 8 bases between.

This clonotype has more than one count but fewer than ten. This chain uses TRBV14 with TRBJ2-7; TRBD2 matches 11 bases. V was pared by 4 bases and J by 5 bases, with 10 bases of the junction left unmatched. CDR1 is SGHDN, CDR2 FVKESK, per germline. The CDR3 has 16 residues. As DNA, the CDR3 is TGTGCCAGCAGCCGGATTAGCGGGAGGGCCTTCAACGAGCAGTACTTC. Translation gives CASSRISGRAFNEQYF.